This T cell receptor (beta chain) was recovered during a study of T cell repertoires in cytomegalovirus infection. Study as a whole: HLA-B-restricted CMV epitopes that are well studied were used alongside recently identified HLA-C-restricted ones. Study-level points and caveats: What dominated the ex vivo response were HLA-C-restricted CMV-specific TCR beta clonotypes.

TCRdb processed the reads anew with MiXCR; each CDR3 protein has one entry. Among roughly 920,000 distinct CDR3 sequences listed, around 29% were seen once. This CDR3 is built from 14 residues. V was pared by 8 bases and J by 1 base, with 4 bases of the junction left unmatched. Germline V gene lookup returns CDR1 MDHEN and CDR2 SYDVKM. Remarks on this clonotype: Antigen unknown.

The sequences come from cultured CD8+ T cells from PBMCs, collected from culture after CMV antigen stimulation. This clonotype was sampled from a human donor in good health (CMV status not recorded). Some clones in this sample may be carry-over from other donors' samples. The rearrangement links TRBV28 to TRBJ2-3; 9 positions match TRBD1. The chain's CDR3 is CASVTGGRTDTQYF. In nucleotides, the CDR3 is TGTGCCAGCGTTACAGGGGGCCGCACAGATACGCAGTATTTT.